This TCR beta chain is drawn from a study of radiotherapy plus CTLA-4 blockade in lung cancer. Broader study findings: Blood TCR clones of tumor origin expanded after radiotherapy plus ipilimumab.

The J segment lost 4 bases and the V segment lost 4 bases, leaving 11 bases of the junction unmatched. The germline V gene has CDR1 KGHSH and CDR2 LQKENI. CDR3 length: 16 amino acids. Concerning this clone itself: What it binds is not known.

This table comes from immunoSEQ multiplex PCR, and its TCRdb copy is limited to in-frame clones, with some not included. The profile shows approximately 77,000 clones, 78% of them singletons. The origin of this receptor is a human donor with non-small cell lung cancer whose response to radiotherapy plus ipilimumab could not be evaluated. Some clones in this sample may be carry-over from other donors' samples. The chain combines TRBV18 with TRBJ2-7, with 9 bases fitting TRBD1. Material: peripheral blood, obtained from a patient treated with radiotherapy plus ipilimumab. DNA for the CDR3: TGTGCCAGCTCACTTAGACCGGGACAGGGCGGGTACGAGCAGTACTTC. This gives the protein CASSLRPGQGGYEQYF. Full variable domain (missing parts from reference TRBV18 and TRBJ2-7): NAGVMQNPRHLVRRRGQEARLRCSPMKGHSHVYWYRQLPEEGLKFMVYLQKENIIDESGMPKERFSAEFPKEGPSILRIQQVVRGDSAAYFCASSLRPGQGGYEQYFGPGTRLTVT.